Following are 17 T cell receptor beta chains from one sample sequenced in a study of T-cell memory formation after mild COVID-19. TCRdb reprocessed the 5' RACE reads via MiXCR and lists one record per CDR3 protein. The data hold under 300,000 distinct CDR3 sequences, with 15% to 20% observed a single time. Specimen: PBMCs or a T cell subset sorted from them (not recorded which). Every receptor here comes from a man between 18 and 29 years old who had mild COVID-19 (a few samples of this study predate the infection). Cell type and time point are not known.

V gene TRBV20-1 combines with J gene TRBJ2-5, with 9 bases lining up with TRBD2. V gave up 5 bases and J gave up 2 bases; unmatched junction bases: 6. This CDR3 comprises 14 residues. Germline V gene data show CDR1 as DFQATT and CDR2 as SNEGSKA (reference sequence). The CDR3 sequence: CSASGLAVQETQYF. In DNA form, the CDR3 reads TGCAGTGCTTCGGGACTAGCCGTACAAGAGACCCAGTACTTC.

This clonotype showed up just a few times. The J gene is TRBJ2-7, the V gene TRBV20-1; 10 bases align to TRBD2. The CDR3 runs to 15 residues. After removal of 0 bases from V and 3 bases from J, the junction contained 5 bases not matched to a gene. The germline gives CDR1 DFQATT, CDR2 SNEGSKA (reference sequence). CDR3 nucleotide sequence: TGCAGTGCTAGAGACCTAGCGGGGGCTCACTACGAGCAGTACGTC. Amino acid sequence: CSARDLAGAHYEQYV.

This clonotype has a handful of counts. The chain recombines TRBV27 with TRBJ2-7; weak D call: TRBD2 (6 bases). CDR1 is MNHEY, CDR2 SMNVEV, per germline (reference sequence). Trimming pared 4 bases from V and 0 bases from J, leaving 10 bases between. CDR3 size: 14 residues. The CDR3 here is CASSYAAGSYEQYV. The CDR3 DNA sequence: TGTGCCAGCAGTTATGCAGCGGGCTCCTACGAGCAGTACGTC.

Many counts were recorded for this clonotype. The chain links TRBV5-6 to TRBJ2-3; TRBD1 matches at 7 bases. This CDR3 spans 14 amino acids. Per the germline V gene, CDR1 is SGHDT and CDR2 is YYEEEE. Losses at the gene ends were 3 bases for V and 1 base for J; bases not matched to a gene: 2. The CDR3: CASSSTGGTDTQYF. DNA of the CDR3: TGTGCCAGCAGCTCAACAGGGGGCACAGATACGCAGTATTTT.

As DNA, the CDR3 is TGTGCCAGCAGTGACTCGCAGGACCCGCCCAGAATGAACACTGAAGCTTTCTTT. Its translation: CASSDSQDPPRMNTEAFF. This chain connects TRBV6-4 to TRBJ1-1, with unresolved D. The CDR3 spans 18 residues. Trimming removed 0 bases from V and 0 bases from J, with 17 bases in between. Germline values: CDR1 MRHNA, CDR2 SNTAGT.

The sample holds many counts of this clonotype. The chain links TRBV5-1 to TRBJ2-6, with 7 nucleotides matching TRBD2. There are 16 residues in the CDR3. V gave up 4 bases and J gave up 2 bases; unmatched junction bases: 6. Germline assignment: CDR1 SGHRS and CDR2 YFSETQ. CDR3 sequence (DNA): TGCGCCAGCAGCCAGCGGGACGGGACTGGGGCCAACGTCCTGACTTTC. The encoded protein is CASSQRDGTGANVLTF.

This clonotype was seen a few times. V gene TRBV12-3 or TRBV12-4 combines with J gene TRBJ1-2; 12 bases map to TRBD1. The CDR3 is 15 amino acids. The V segment lost 2 bases and the J segment 4 bases; nucleotides outside the gene matches: 2. The CDR3 region is CASSLRDRGLYGYTF. The CDR3 nucleotides are TGTGCCAGCAGTTTAAGGGACAGGGGGCTCTATGGCTACACCTTC.

This clonotype was seen a handful of times. The chain employs TRBV20-1 and TRBJ2-3, with 7 bases matching TRBD2. Trimming removed 5 bases from V and 1 base from J; junction bases left unmatched: 9. Germline CDR1 is DFQATT and CDR2 is SNEGSKA (reference sequence). CDR3 size: 15 residues. For the CDR3, the DNA is TGCAGTGCTCGTGGGGATAGCGGGCGCACAGATACGCAGTATTTT. Its translation: CSARGDSGRTDTQYF.

The chain is built from TRBV6-2 or TRBV6-3 and TRBJ2-7; D call uncertain. In germline, CDR1 is MNHEY, CDR2 SVGEGT. The ends were cut back, 2 bases at V and 2 bases at J, with 4 bases in the middle. CDR3 length: 12 residues. The CDR3 bases are TGTGCCAGCAGTTACGACGCCTACGAGCAGTACTTC. Translated: CASSYDAYEQYF.

This clonotype was counted many times. V is TRBV7-2 and J is TRBJ1-2; TRBD1 might be the D (6 bases). The length of the CDR3 is 13 residues. CDR1 SGHTA and CDR2 FQGNSA come from the germline V gene. Trimming took off 7 bases at V and 7 bases at J, with 16 bases between the two ends. The CDR3 bases are TGTGCCAGCACCACAACCCACAGGGCTGGCTACACCTTC. Protein sequence: CASTTTHRAGYTF. Based on the CDR3 plus reference TRBV7-2 and TRBJ1-2, the full variable domain is GAGVSQSPSNKVTEKGKDVELRCDPISGHTALYWYRQSLGQGLEFLIYFQGNSAPDKSGLPSDRFSAERTGGSVSTLTIQRTQQEDSAVYLCASTTTHRAGYTFGSGTRLTVV.

This clonotype occurred once. The chain recombines TRBV5-1 with TRBJ1-1; D unresolved. The CDR3 has 16 residues. Germline V CDR1 and CDR2: SGHRS, YFSETQ. Trimming stripped 6 bases from V and 0 bases from J, with 18 bases between. This CDR3 reads CASNKGFGVVNTEAFF. CDR3 coding DNA: TGCGCCAGCAATAAGGGATTCGGTGTGGTGAACACTGAAGCTTTCTTT.

This clonotype was counted only a few times. V usage is TRBV5-5 and J usage is TRBJ2-5; TRBD1 matches at 9 bases. V dropped 4 bases and J dropped 5; count of bases not matched to a gene: 12. The length of the CDR3 is 16 residues. Germline V lookup: CDR1 SGHKS, CDR2 YYEKEE (reference sequence). For the CDR3, the DNA is TGTGCCAGCAGCACTACCAAAACAGGGGGCGGTGAGACCCAGTACTTC. As protein: CASSTTKTGGGETQYF.

This clonotype showed up many times. Its ends do not fully match the called genes, so a read error is possible. This chain links TRBV12-3 or TRBV12-4 with TRBJ2-5, with D perhaps matching TRBD1 or TRBD2 (6 bases each). This CDR3 spans 13 amino acids. CDR3 residues: CASSSGGRETQYF. CDR3 sequence (DNA): TGCGCCAGCAGCTCCGGGGGCCGAGAGACCCAGTACTTC.

This chain links TRBV4-3 with TRBJ1-1; D not certain. V was shortened by 3 bases and J by 6 bases, with 17 bases between the two germline ends. CDR1 and CDR2 (germline): LGHNA, YSLEER. CDR3 length: 15 residues. CDR3 amino acids: CASSQRYTGGPEAFF. The CDR3 region has the DNA TGCGCCAGCAGCCAGAGGTACACGGGAGGTCCTGAAGCTTTCTTT.

The genes are TRBV19 and TRBJ2-6; TRBD1 might be the D (5 bases). Trimming took 11 bases from V and 0 from J, leaving 11 bases between them. The CDR3 runs 14 residues. Germline CDR1 is LNHDA and CDR2 is SQIVND (reference sequence). The CDR3 sequence: CAVKTDSGANVLTF. The CDR3 nucleotides are TGTGCCGTTAAGACAGACTCTGGGGCCAACGTCCTGACTTTC.

The chain has TRBV7-2 and TRBJ1-1, with D maybe TRBD1 (5 bases). V was trimmed by 1 base and J by 10 bases, leaving 13 bases between them. Germline CDR1 SGHTA, CDR2 FQGNSA. CDR3 length: 13 residues. CDR3 DNA: TGTGCCAGCAGCTTAGTTGACAGATCTAGAGCTTTCTTT. Protein: CASSLVDRSRAFF.

The J gene is TRBJ1-5, the V gene TRBV25-1; D remains ambiguous. This CDR3 spans 15 amino acids. Trimming shortened V by 4 bases and J by 0 bases, and 10 bases separated the two germline ends. Germline V CDR1 and CDR2: MGHDK, SYGVNS. CDR3 region: CASSGLTDSNQPQHF. The DNA for the CDR3 is TGTGCCAGCAGTGGACTCACGGATAGCAATCAGCCCCAGCATTTT.